The rows below give T cell receptor beta chains drawn from one sample of a study of Tregs in tolerant kidney transplant recipients. Clones were sequenced by immunoSEQ multiplex PCR, and TCRdb holds only the in-frame ones, with some missing. The sample shows 90,000 to 120,000 clones, nearly 90% of them seen only once. The source was CD4+ T cells from blood, collected before the transplant. The receptors were sampled from a human donor who received a combined kidney and bone marrow transplant. CDR3s include the opening cysteine and the closing phenylalanine or tryptophan. A D gene is named only where the DNA matches it firmly. Clone sizes are given selectively: once, few, many, or a class where the clone is expanded.

j_gene,v_gene,abundance,d_gene,CDR3aa,CDR3nt
TRBJ2-7,TRBV28,.,.,CASSAIGDPNYEQYF,TGTGCCAGCAGTGCTATAGGAGACCCTAATTACGAGCAGTACTTC
TRBJ1-2,TRBV28,.,.,CASSFPSRAGRYGYTF,TGTGCCAGCAGTTTCCCCTCCCGGGCAGGGCGCTATGGCTACACCTTC
TRBJ1-5,TRBV5-1,.,.,CASSLGEGKGQPQHF,TGCGCCAGCAGCTTGGGCGAGGGAAAAGGACAGCCCCAGCATTTT
TRBJ2-1,TRBV5-6,.,TRBD2,CASSLEWLAGYNEQFF,TGTGCCAGCAGCTTGGAGTGGCTAGCGGGTTACAATGAGCAGTTCTTC
TRBJ2-5,TRBV28,.,.,CASSLQGILETQYF,TGTGCCAGCAGTTTACAGGGGATATTAGAGACCCAGTACTTC
TRBJ2-7,TRBV5-4,.,.,CASSWDSTYEQYF,TGTGCCAGCAGTTGGGACTCGACCTACGAGCAGTACTTC
TRBJ2-3,TRBV6-5,.,TRBD1,CASSRQGADTQYF,TGTGCCAGCAGTCGACAGGGGGCAGATACGCAGTATTTT
TRBJ1-1,TRBV6-5,.,TRBD1,CASSSGQVKNTEAFF,TGTGCCAGCAGTTCGGGACAGGTTAAGAACACTGAAGCTTTCTTT
TRBJ2-5,TRBV2,.,TRBD1,CASSVRQGETQYF,TGTGCCAGCAGTGTTAGACAGGGGGAGACCCAGTACTTC
TRBJ2-3,TRBV6-5,.,TRBD2,CASSRGGRGADTQYF,TGTGCCAGCAGCCGGGGGGGCCGGGGCGCAGATACGCAGTATTTT
TRBJ2-1,TRBV27,.,.,CASSPRSGYNEQFF,TGTGCCAGCAGTCCGAGGAGCGGCTACAATGAGCAGTTCTTC
TRBJ2-3,TRBV7-8,.,.,CASSRSPDTDTQYF,TGTGCCAGCAGCCGGTCCCCCGACACAGATACGCAGTATTTT
TRBJ1-1,TRBV7-6,.,.,CATQSGEPMNTEAFF,TGTGCCACCCAGAGCGGGGAACCTATGAACACTGAAGCTTTCTTT
TRBJ2-6,TRBV28,.,.,CATLPGALTGANVLTF,TGTGCCACATTACCAGGGGCCCTTACTGGGGCCAACGTCCTGACTTTC
TRBJ1-2,TRBV7-2,.,.,CASSLVGAGQYGHTF,TGTGCCAGCAGCCTGGTAGGGGCAGGCCAATATGGCCACACCTTC
TRBJ2-3,TRBV4-3,.,.,CASSQDARADTQYF,TGCGCCAGCAGCCAAGACGCCAGGGCAGATACGCAGTATTTT
TRBJ1-1,TRBV2,few,.,CASSGLQANTEAFF,TGTGCCAGCAGCGGGTTACAGGCTAACACTGAAGCTTTCTTT
TRBJ2-7,TRBV13,.,TRBD1,CASGRGFYEQYF,TGTGCCAGCGGCAGGGGGTTTTACGAGCAGTACTTC
TRBJ2-7,TRBV11-2,.,.,CASSQSREQYF,TGTGCCAGCAGCCAGTCCCGCGAGCAGTACTTC
TRBJ2-7,TRBV5-1,.,.,CASSHDVGPSYEQYF,TGCGCCAGCAGCCACGACGTGGGCCCCTCTTACGAGCAGTACTTC
TRBJ2-4,TRBV11-2,.,TRBD2,CASSSIRLAGGYKNIQYF,TGTGCCAGCAGCTCGATCCGACTAGCGGGGGGGTATAAAAACATTCAGTACTTC
TRBJ2-5,TRBV28,.,TRBD1,CASSMDRVLVETQYF,TGTGCCAGCAGCATGGACAGGGTCCTTGTGGAGACCCAGTACTTC
TRBJ2-3,TRBV4-3,.,.,CASSQGTAADTQYF,TGCGCCAGCAGCCAAGGGACTGCCGCAGATACGCAGTATTTT
TRBJ2-5,TRBV5-5,.,TRBD2,CASSRTSGVPQETQYF,TGTGCCAGCAGCCGGACTAGCGGGGTCCCCCAAGAGACCCAGTACTTC
TRBJ2-2,TRBV2,medium-sized,.,CASSESRGTGELFF,TGTGCCAGCAGTGAATCACGGGGGACCGGGGAGCTGTTTTTT
TRBJ2-1,TRBV4-3,.,.,CASSQSGGGNEQFF,TGCGCCAGCAGCCAATCAGGAGGTGGCAATGAGCAGTTCTTC
TRBJ2-7,TRBV14,.,.,CASSQVNSEQYF,TGTGCCAGCAGCCAAGTGAACAGCGAGCAGTACTTC
TRBJ2-2,TRBV2,.,.,CASSEGSGELFF,TGTGCCAGCAGTGAGGGGAGTGGGGAGCTGTTTTTT
TRBJ2-5,TRBV10-1,.,.,CASSATGPQETQYF,TGCGCCAGCAGTGCGACGGGTCCTCAAGAGACCCAGTACTTC
TRBJ1-6,TRBV11-3,.,.,CASSLGGANSPLHF,TGTGCCAGCAGCTTGGGGGGGGCTAATTCACCCCTCCACTTT
TRBJ2-3,TRBV27,.,TRBD2,CASSWVAGGSTDTQYF,TGTGCCAGCAGTTGGGTTGCGGGAGGAAGCACAGATACGCAGTATTTT
TRBJ2-7,TRBV6-5,.,TRBD2,CASSRGTSGTYEQYF,TGTGCCAGCAGTCGGGGGACTAGCGGAACCTACGAGCAGTACTTC
TRBJ2-7,TRBV7-8,.,TRBD1,CASSPGTGGLQYF,TGTGCCAGCAGCCCCGGGACAGGGGGCCTGCAGTACTTC
TRBJ1-1,TRBV11-3,.,.,CASSPDGDTEAFF,TGTGCCAGCAGCCCCGACGGGGACACTGAAGCTTTCTTT
TRBJ2-5,TRBV4-3,once,TRBD1,CASSQEGTGVSETQYF,TGCGCCAGCAGCCAAGAAGGGACAGGGGTCTCAGAGACCCAGTACTTC
TRBJ1-4,TRBV7-9,.,.,CASSLVMSPRREKLFF,TGTGCCAGCAGCTTAGTCATGTCACCAAGGAGGGAAAAACTGTTTTTT
TRBJ1-2,TRBV6-1,.,TRBD1,CASRPGQGANYGYTF,TGTGCCAGCCGGCCGGGACAGGGGGCTAACTATGGCTACACCTTC